Included here is one TCR beta chain sequence, with context. These data come from a study of blood T cell repertoires in COVID-19. Whole-study context: Acute-phase and convalescent COVID-19 samples originated in the United States, Italy and Spain.

The repertoire was sequenced with immunoSEQ multiplex PCR; TCRdb's copy has only in-frame clones and lacks some. Of hundreds of thousands of clones listed, 88% were seen once; the top ten hold 0.8% to 1%. Participants were aged about 18 to 100 years from around 26 US areas. Germline values: CDR1 MRHNA, CDR2 SNTAGT. V lost 3 bases and J lost 4, with 27 bases in between. The CDR3 loop spans 19 amino acids. The rearrangement links TRBV6-4 to TRBJ1-2, with TRBD1 as a possible D gene (5 bases). Sequenced sample: PBMCs or T cells enriched from blood (not recorded which). This TCR derives from a woman in her 30s who had recovered from COVID-19. The CDR3 DNA reads TGTGCCAGCAGTGAAGTATTCAGCAGGGCCCGCCTATCTCCCTATGGCTACACCTTC. Translating gives CASSEVFSRARLSPYGYTF.